This entry concerns a single TCR beta chain. Template material for amplifying TCR beta CDR3 regions consisted of RNA transcripts. A first-round RT-PCR of the TCR CDR3 used the HTBI primer set. TCRdb itself ran the multiplex PCR reads through MiXCR, one entry per CDR3 protein. The profile shows around 560,000 distinct CDR3 sequences, over 15% of them singletons. Diagnostic assessment was based on clinical symptoms, serum thyroxine and TRAb, thyroid ultrasound and orbital computed tomography. The data belong to a study of T cells in Graves' hyperthyroidism and ophthalmopathy. CDR3 length: 15 residues. Germline loops: CDR1 MNHEY, CDR2 SMNVEV (reference sequence). Trimming removed 1 base at V and 4 bases at J, with 13 bases between.

The clonotype originates from a woman aged 18 to 35 with Graves' hyperthyroidism. Specimen: blood. J is TRBJ1-2 and V is TRBV27; D remains unclear. The CDR3 nucleotides are TGTGCCAGCAGTTTATACCGGGGTGCTACCTATGGCTACACCTTC. It translates to CASSLYRGATYGYTF.